One and the same sample provided the 24 T cell receptor beta chains below, sequenced in a study of tissue T cells after allogeneic stem cell transplantation (dated by TCRdb to the early 2020s). To prepare the library, the immunoSEQ multiplex PCR assay was applied. TCRdb provides this immuneACCESS table in a form limited to in-frame rearrangements. Some clones are lacking; in checked studies, under half of them reflect an unresolved V gene, and why the rest are absent is not known. The sample profile shows under 25,000 clones; just under 75% of them were found once. The ten top clones hold under 0.75% of the sample. The sequencing input was spleen. The receptors here all came from a female BALB/c mouse in good health. This strain is characterized by the MHC haplotype H2-d.

On this clone: The genes are named according to mouse. The CDR3 loop reads CTCSAEGKKINERLFF. The CDR3 DNA, read in part, is TGCACCTGCAGTGCAGAAGGGAAGAAAATCAACGAAAGATTATTT. J is TRBJ1-4 and V is TRBV1; D is ambiguous. The read terminates 1 residue ahead of where the CDR3 ends, so the germline J gene completes it. Trimming cost V 0 bases and J 4 bases, with 12 bases left between them. CDR1 NSQYPW and CDR2 LRSPGD come from the germline V gene (reference sequence). This CDR3 has 16 residues. Together with reference TRBV1 and TRBJ1-4, the CDR3 gives the full variable domain: VTLLEQNPRWRLVPRGQAVNLRCILKNSQYPWMSWYQQDLQKQLQWLFTLRSPGDKEVKSLPGADYLATRVTDTELRLQVANMSQGRTLYCTCSAEGKKINERLFFGHGTKLSVL.

Comment on this clone: Mouse germline and gene names are used. The read is 1 residue too short to cover the CDR3 end, so that end is filled in from the germline J gene. The V and J genes are TRBV20 and TRBJ1-5, with 7 positions matching TRBD1. Germline CDR1 and CDR2: GFQATS and STVNSAI. This CDR3 is built from 20 residues. The trim removed 3 bases at V and 1 base at J, leaving 21 bases unmatched. The CDR3 bases that were read are TGTGGTGCTAGCCCCAATGGGCCACAGGGGCATGGGACCAACAACCAGGCTCCGCTT. Translating it yields CGASPNGPQGHGTNNQAPL. The complete CDR3 sequence is CGASPNGPQGHGTNNQAPLF.

Notes on this clone: Gene labels here are mouse ones. The CDR3 end lies 1 residue beyond the end of the read and is filled in from the germline J gene. The chain employs TRBV13-3 and TRBJ2-1; 7 nucleotides line up with TRBD2. This CDR3 is 14 amino acids long. Trimming cost V 0 bases and J 7 bases; bases outside gene matches: 4. CDR1 and CDR2 (germline): NNHDY, SYVADS. Partial CDR3 DNA: TGTGCCAGCAGTGATGTGGGGGGAGAGGCTGAGCAGTTC. Protein product: CASSDVGGEAEQF. The CDR3 in its entirety is CASSDVGGEAEQFF.

Comment on this clone: Gene names follow the mouse nomenclature. With the read ending 1 residue before the CDR3 end, the germline J gene is used to fill in that end. This chain joins TRBV19 and TRBJ2-1; 10 nucleotides align to TRBD2. The CDR3 runs 15 residues. CDR1 is FNHDT, CDR2 SITEND, per germline (reference sequence). V lost 5 bases, J lost 2 bases, and 4 bases stayed unmatched. The CDR3 reads CASSPLGGDYAEQFF. The CDR3 DNA, read in part, is TGTGCCAGCAGCCCACTGGGGGGGGACTATGCTGAGCAGTTC.

Comment on this clone: The gene names here belong to mouse. The read halts 1 residue ahead of the CDR3 end, with the missing end drawn from the germline J gene. The same CDR3 arises from other DNA sequences in this sample as well. The rearrangement joins TRBV4 to TRBJ2-7; 9 bases agree with TRBD2. The CDR3 extends over 13 amino acids. Germline V gives CDR1 LGHDT, CDR2 YNNKQL (reference sequence). J lost 3 bases, V lost 6 bases, and 3 bases had no gene match. CDR3 sequence: CASRTGGLYEQYF. The sequenced CDR3 bases are TGTGCCAGCAGGACTGGGGGTCTCTATGAACAGTAC.

On this clone itself: Gene and germline names: mouse. The sequenced fragment ends 1 residue before the CDR3 boundary, so the rest is inferred from the germline J gene. The chain is built from TRBV5 and TRBJ2-5, with D possibly matching TRBD1 (5 bases). This CDR3 has 14 amino acids. Germline assignment: CDR1 LGHNA and CDR2 YNLKQL (reference sequence). The V end was cut by 0 bases, the J end by 6 bases, with 10 bases between. The CDR3 bases that were read are TGTGCCAGCAGCCAAGATTCAGGGTGGGACACCCAGTAC. It encodes CASSQDSGWDTQY. From start to end, the CDR3 is CASSQDSGWDTQYF.

On this clone itself: Gene names follow the mouse nomenclature. Coverage ceases 1 residue before the CDR3 finishes, and the germline J gene fills in the end. This chain links TRBV1 with TRBJ2-1; TRBD2 matches 10 bases. With V trimmed by 4 bases and J by 5 bases, 2 bases remained unmatched. Germline loops: CDR1 NSQYPW, CDR2 LRSPGD (reference sequence). The CDR3 contains 14 residues. The CDR3 region is CTCSGDWGDAEQFF. CDR3 DNA (partial): TGCACCTGCAGTGGAGACTGGGGGGATGCTGAGCAGTTC.

Comments on this clone: Mouse germline and gene names are used. Read sequence stops 1 residue before the CDR3 end, and the germline J gene provides the missing end. The V and J genes are TRBV17 and TRBJ1-6; the D gene is possibly TRBD1 (6 bases). TRBJ1-6 belongs to the ORF category, with a function that is uncertain. CDR3 length: 16 residues. CDR1 is MNHDT, CDR2 YYDKIL, per germline. Trimming took 0 bases from V and 4 from J, leaving 10 bases between them. The part of the CDR3 DNA that was read is TGTGCTAGCAGTAGAGATAGGGACAATTATAATTCGCCCCTCTAC. Residues: CASSRDRDNYNSPLY. The whole CDR3 sequence reads CASSRDRDNYNSPLYF.

Worth noting for this clone: The germline and genes are mouse ones. The read ends 1 residue before the CDR3 terminus; that terminus is restored from the germline J gene. The chain couples TRBV13-1 to TRBJ2-3; 9 positions match TRBD2. The CDR3 runs to 15 residues. Germline V gene lookup returns CDR1 NSHNY and CDR2 SYGAGN. The V segment lost 5 bases and the J segment 0 bases; nucleotides outside the gene matches: 4. The part of the CDR3 DNA that was read is TGTGCCAGCAGAGGACTGGGGACTAGTGCAGAAACGCTGTAT. It encodes CASRGLGTSAETLY. Given in full, the CDR3 is CASRGLGTSAETLYF.

Concerning this clone itself: Gene names are the mouse ones. The DNA ends 1 residue before the CDR3 does, and the rest of the CDR3 is filled in from the germline J gene. V usage is TRBV1 and J usage is TRBJ2-5, with D unclear. The CDR3 covers 12 residues. Trimming left V 4 bases short and J 6 bases short, with 8 bases between. Germline values: CDR1 NSQYPW, CDR2 LRSPGD (reference sequence). The sequenced CDR3 bases are TGCACCTGCAGTGGACTCGGCGACACCCAGTAC. Its translation: CTCSGLGDTQY. The full-length CDR3 reads as CTCSGLGDTQYF.

This clone was picked up one time. Any gene name here is a mouse gene name. From the germline J gene comes the end of the CDR3, since the read stops 1 residue before it. The genes are TRBV29 and TRBJ2-3; 10 positions match TRBD2. Trimming cost V 7 bases and J 3 bases; bases outside gene matches: 4. The CDR3 runs 14 residues. The V gene's germline CDR1 is MSHET and CDR2 SYDVDS. The DNA read from the CDR3 is TGTGCTAGCATCCCGGGACTGGGGGCAGAAACGCTGTAT. Protein product: CASIPGLGAETLY. The whole CDR3 region reads CASIPGLGAETLYF.

This clone was seen more than once but under ten times. Mouse gene names and germline throughout. The read gets to within 1 residue of the CDR3 end, and the germline J gene fills in the rest. The chain joins TRBV2 to TRBJ2-7; 13 bases map to TRBD2. The CDR3 runs to 18 residues. Trimming removed 0 bases from V and 4 bases from J; junction bases left unmatched: 9. The V gene's germline CDR1 is LGHNA and CDR2 YSYQKL. The sequenced CDR3 bases are TGTGCCAGCAGCCAAGATTGGGGGACTGGGGGGGGAATATATGAACAGTAC. Translation gives CASSQDWGTGGGIYEQY. The entire CDR3 protein reads CASSQDWGTGGGIYEQYF.

Details on this clone: Any gene name here is a mouse gene name. The read comes to an end 1 residue before the CDR3 does, leaving the germline J gene to fill in the end. The chain uses TRBV20 and TRBJ2-2, with 8 nucleotides matching TRBD1. The CDR3 sequence is 14 residues long. Trimming at V came to 2 bases and at J to 3 bases, leaving 2 bases not matched to a gene. Germline V gives CDR1 GFQATS, CDR2 STVNSAI. The CDR3 here is CGARKTGDTGQLYF. The CDR3 bases that were read are TGTGGTGCTAGGAAGACAGGGGACACCGGGCAGCTCTAC.

As regards this clone: The listed genes are named as in mouse. The CDR3 extends 1 residue past the end of the read, so its final part is completed from the germline J gene. This chain connects TRBV13-1 to TRBJ2-2; the D gene could be TRBD1 or TRBD2 (5 bases each). Germline V gene data show CDR1 as NSHNY and CDR2 as SYGAGN. Trimming cost V 0 bases and J 4 bases, with 7 bases left between them. This CDR3 has 14 amino acids. The CDR3 bases that were read are TGTGCCAGCAGTGATGGGGGGACCACCGGGCAGCTCTAC. Protein product: CASSDGGTTGQLY. Given in full, the CDR3 is CASSDGGTTGQLYF.

This clone was recorded a few times. The gene names given are mouse names. The CDR3 goes on 1 residue after the read ends, and that part is filled in from the germline J gene. This chain uses TRBV13-2 with TRBJ2-7; D is perhaps TRBD2 (7 bases). CDR3 length: 13 residues. Germline V gives CDR1 NNHNN, CDR2 SYGAGS (reference sequence). V was cut by 2 bases and J by 4 bases, with 10 bases left in between. The CDR3 DNA, read in part, is TGTGCCAGCGGTGACTGGGGGCGTTATGAACAGTAC. Amino acids: CASGDWGRYEQY. The complete CDR3 protein is CASGDWGRYEQYF.

In the case of this clone: The gene names given are mouse names. The read comes to an end 1 residue before the CDR3 does, leaving the germline J gene to fill in the end. The V and J genes are TRBV19 and TRBJ1-5; D unclear. Deletions cut 2 bases from V and 7 bases from J, with 7 bases between. This CDR3 is 12 amino acids long. Germline V CDR1 and CDR2: FNHDT, SITEND (reference sequence). The DNA read from the CDR3 is TGTGCCAGCAGTATTGGGGTTCAGGCTCCGCTT. Translating gives CASSIGVQAPL. The CDR3 reads in full as CASSIGVQAPLF.

A note on this clone: Here the gene names and germline are mouse. The read falls 1 residue short of the CDR3 end, and the missing part is taken from the germline J gene. This chain joins TRBV31 and TRBJ2-5, with 12 bases lining up with TRBD2. The trim removed 1 base at V and 3 bases at J, leaving 5 bases unmatched. Germline CDR1 GKSSPN, CDR2 SITVG. The CDR3 length is 16 residues. The CDR3: CAWSPLGLGGQDTQYF. The part of the CDR3 DNA that was read is TGTGCCTGGAGTCCCCTGGGACTGGGGGGTCAAGACACCCAGTAC.

Comments on this clone: Gene labels here are mouse ones. Read sequence stops 1 residue before the CDR3 end, and the germline J gene provides the missing end. The V call is TRBV13-2, the J call TRBJ2-4; 11 nucleotides match TRBD2. Unmatched junction bases numbered 0, after V lost 2 bases and J lost 1 base. The germline gives CDR1 NNHNN, CDR2 SYGAGS (reference sequence). CDR3 length: 15 residues. The sequenced part of the CDR3 DNA is TGTGCCAGCGGTGAACTGGGGGGGCGTCAAAACACCTTGTAC. This codes for CASGELGGRQNTLY. The entire CDR3 sequence reads CASGELGGRQNTLYF.

This clone has just one count. Gene and germline names: mouse. The read falls 1 residue short of the CDR3 end, and the missing part is taken from the germline J gene. This chain links TRBV20 with TRBJ1-1; TRBD1 might be the D (5 bases). The germline V and J ends were trimmed by 0 bases and 1 base, with 6 bases remaining between them. Germline CDR1 is GFQATS and CDR2 is STVNSAI. The CDR3 extends over 13 amino acids. Here the CDR3 reads CGARDQGNTEVFF. CDR3 DNA, as far as it was read: TGTGGTGCTAGGGATCAGGGGAACACAGAAGTCTTC.

In the case of this clone: Gene labels here are mouse ones. From the germline J gene comes the end of the CDR3, since the read stops 1 residue before it. The rearrangement links TRBV5 to TRBJ2-5; the D gene is possibly TRBD1 (6 bases). The V and J ends lost 4 bases and 5 bases respectively, with 13 bases between them. This CDR3 contains 14 residues. Germline loops: CDR1 LGHNA, CDR2 YNLKQL (reference sequence). The sequenced CDR3 bases are TGTGCCAGCAGCCTCCGGGACAAGGGAGACACCCAGTAC. Protein sequence: CASSLRDKGDTQY. The entire CDR3 protein is CASSLRDKGDTQYF.

Details on this clone: The gene names here belong to mouse. The CDR3 is CASSANVNTEVFF. Incomplete CDR3 DNA: TGTGCTAGCAGTGCCAATGTGAACACAGAAGTCTTC. This chain joins TRBV29 and TRBJ1-1; no reliable D call. The read ends 1 residue early relative to the CDR3; the germline J gene fills the gap. The V gene's germline CDR1 is MSHET and CDR2 SYDVDS. With 5 bases removed from V and 1 base from J, the gap between germline ends came to 8 bases. The CDR3 has 13 residues.

Of note for this clone: Gene and germline names: mouse. Read sequence stops 1 residue before the CDR3 end, and the germline J gene provides the missing end. J is TRBJ1-5 and V is TRBV20; D is undetermined. This CDR3 is built from 13 residues. Trimming stripped 2 bases from V and 0 bases from J, with 5 bases between. Germline CDR1 reads GFQATS; CDR2 reads STVNSAI. The CDR3 region is CGARTDNNQAPLF. The sequenced part of the CDR3 DNA is TGTGGTGCTAGGACAGATAACAACCAGGCTCCGCTT. The variable domain in full, with the rest retrieved from reference TRBV20 and TRBJ1-5, is GALVYQYPRRTICKSGTSMRMECQAVGFQATSVAWYRQSPQKTFELIALSTVNSAIKYEQNFTQEKFPISHPNLSFSSMTVLNAYLEDRGLYLCGARTDNNQAPLFGEGTRLSVL.

Concerning this clone: The gene names given are mouse names. The read falls 1 residue short of the CDR3 end, and the missing part is taken from the germline J gene. This rearrangement joins TRBV19 to TRBJ2-5; 11 bases fit TRBD2. Trimming cost V 2 bases and J 5 bases; bases outside gene matches: 1. CDR1 is FNHDT and CDR2 is SITEND in the germline V gene (reference sequence). The CDR3 has 14 amino acids. CDR3 sequence reads: CASSMGTGGDTQYF. The part of the CDR3 DNA that was read is TGTGCCAGCAGTATGGGGACTGGGGGAGACACCCAGTAC.

Worth noting for this clone: Gene names denote mouse genes. The DNA ends 1 residue before the CDR3 does, and the rest of the CDR3 is filled in from the germline J gene. This sequence joins TRBV5 and TRBJ2-5; 11 nucleotides agree with TRBD2. The junction had 3 bases not matched to a gene; V was cut back by 3 bases and J by 1 base. CDR3 length equals 16 residues. Germline CDR1 is LGHNA and CDR2 is YNLKQL (reference sequence). The CDR3 reads CASSHSLGGHQDTQYF. The covered CDR3 bases are TGTGCCAGCAGCCACTCACTGGGGGGGCACCAAGACACCCAGTAC.